Following are 17 T cell receptor beta chains from one sample sequenced in a study of metastatic and nonmetastatic thyroid tumors. No patient had received any treatment before thyroid surgery. TCRdb re-called the PCR reads via MiXCR. The sample contains about 28,000 clones, roughly 3.7% of which appear only once. Sequencing was performed on blood. These receptors came from a male donor with papillary thyroid cancer or a benign thyroid nodule (not recorded which). Some clones in this sample may be carry-over from other donors' samples.

There are many counts of this clone. The chain links TRBV7-9 to TRBJ1-5, with D perhaps TRBD1 (6 bases). In germline, CDR1 is SEHNR, CDR2 FQNEAQ (reference sequence). The CDR3 extends over 17 amino acids. The V end was cut by 0 bases, the J end by 0 bases, with 12 bases between. CDR3 sequence reads: CASSLATGSYSNQPQHF. CDR3 sequence (DNA): TGTGCCAGCAGCTTAGCCACAGGGAGTTATAGCAATCAGCCCCAGCATTTT.

This clone showed up many times. The genes are TRBV6-1 and TRBJ2-3; tentatively, D is TRBD2 (6 bases). Germline V gene sequence: CDR1 MNHNS, CDR2 SASEGT. Trimming cost V 1 base and J 4 bases, with 9 bases left between them. The CDR3 loop spans 14 amino acids. In nucleotides, the CDR3 is TGTGCCAGCAGTGAAGGCGGAGGGGCAGATACGCAGTATTTT. Protein sequence: CASSEGGGADTQYF.

This clone was picked up a small number of times. This sequence joins TRBV5-5 and TRBJ2-3; a weak D match, TRBD1 (6 bases). Trimming stripped 7 bases from V and 6 bases from J, with 9 bases between. Looked up from germline, CDR1 is SGHKS and CDR2 is YYEKEE (reference sequence). The CDR3 runs 11 residues. The CDR3 coding sequence is TGTGCCAGCGGAACAGGGGATACGCAGTATTTT. As protein: CASGTGDTQYF.

The rearrangement joins TRBV6-4 to TRBJ1-1, with no clear D. CDR1 and CDR2 from the germline V gene are MRHNA and SNTAGT. The CDR3 runs to 13 residues. V was trimmed by 2 bases and J by 8 bases, leaving 12 bases between them. The CDR3 DNA is TGTGCCAGCAGTGACATAGCGGGAGAAGAAGCTTTCTTT. It codes for CASSDIAGEEAFF.

V usage is TRBV28 and J usage is TRBJ2-7, with D possibly matching TRBD1 (6 bases). The CDR3 extends over 14 amino acids. Germline loops: CDR1 MDHEN, CDR2 SYDVKM. Trimming stripped 6 bases from V and 0 bases from J, with 12 bases between. CDR3 bases: TGTGCCAGCAGCTCAGGGGCCGGCTCCTACGAGCAGTACTTC. Its translation is CASSSGAGSYEQYF.

About this clone itself: Germline and junction disagree at one end, which may indicate a read error. V gene TRBV5-8 combines with J gene TRBJ1-4; D gene uncertain. This CDR3 is built from 14 residues. Germline lookup yields CDR1 SGHTS and CDR2 YDEGEE. Here the CDR3 DNA reads TGTGCCAGCATCTATGCACCTACTAATGAAGAACTGTTTTTT. Encoded protein: CASIYAPTNEELFF.

This clone was counted only a few times. At one end the junction does not follow the germline gene, possibly because of a read error. The chain links TRBV19 to TRBJ2-6; TRBD1 matches 8 bases. This CDR3 spans 15 amino acids. Looked up from germline, CDR1 is LNHDA and CDR2 is SQIVND (reference sequence). In DNA, the CDR3 is TGTGCCAGTAGTATCCAGGGACAGGTGGCCAACGTTCTGACTTTC. It translates to CASSIQGQVANVLTF.

This clone came up a few times. This chain connects TRBV28 to TRBJ2-4; D is uncertain. Trimming removed 0 bases at V and 0 bases at J, with 6 bases between. Germline CDR1 MDHEN, CDR2 SYDVKM. CDR3 size: 15 residues. CDR3 DNA sequence: TGTGCCAGCAGTTTATGGCCCCTAGCCAAAAACATTCAGTACTTC. Its protein is CASSLWPLAKNIQYF.

Within the sample, this clone is medium-sized (0.01 to 0.1%). The chain links TRBV28 to TRBJ2-7, with 11 bases identical to TRBD2. Germline assignment: CDR1 MDHEN and CDR2 SYDVKM. The CDR3 is 16 residues long. The V gene end was trimmed by 3 bases and the J gene end by 7 bases; junction bases not matched to a gene: 11. The CDR3 spells CASSLLPAGTSGEQYF. CDR3 DNA: TGTGCCAGCAGTTTGCTCCCCGCCGGGACTAGCGGTGAGCAGTACTTC.

This clone has just a few counts. This rearrangement joins TRBV20-1 to TRBJ2-7; the match to TRBD2 covers 8 bases. Germline V gives CDR1 DFQATT, CDR2 SNEGSKA (reference sequence). V shed 0 bases and J 2 bases; nucleotides not matched to a gene: 12. This CDR3 has 17 amino acids. In DNA form, the CDR3 reads TGCAGTGCTAGAGACGAGACTAGCGAATCCCCGACCTACGAGCAGTACTTC. Amino acid sequence: CSARDETSESPTYEQYF.

V usage is TRBV5-4 and J usage is TRBJ2-3; D is possibly TRBD2 (5 bases). This CDR3 has 15 residues. V lost 4 bases and J lost 2, with 14 bases in between. Germline V gene lookup returns CDR1 SGHNT and CDR2 YYREEE (reference sequence). This chain's CDR3 is CASSRREEATDTQYF. Written as DNA, the CDR3 is TGTGCCAGCAGCCGTCGGGAAGAAGCCACAGATACGCAGTATTTT.

There are many counts of this clone. The chain combines TRBV11-2 with TRBJ2-5; D gene unclear. CDR1 is SGHAT, CDR2 FQNNGV, per germline. This CDR3 contains 15 residues. V was trimmed by 1 base and J by 4 bases, leaving 13 bases between them. The chain's CDR3 is CASSLGSGPPETQYF. CDR3 sequence (DNA): TGTGCCAGCAGCTTAGGGTCCGGTCCCCCAGAGACCCAGTACTTC.

In regard to this clone: The junction departs from germline at one end; a sequencing error may be responsible. V gene TRBV2 combines with J gene TRBJ1-3; D possibly corresponds to TRBD1 (6 bases). CDR1 is SNHLY and CDR2 is FYNNEI in the germline V gene. The CDR3 loop spans 15 amino acids. CDR3 in amino acids: CASSDRPYPGNIIYF. CDR3 nucleotide sequence: TGTGCCAGCAGCGACAGGCCCTACCCTGGAAACATCATATATTTT.

This clone was detected only a few times. This chain links TRBV11-2 with TRBJ1-2, with D perhaps matching TRBD1 (5 bases). This CDR3 has 16 amino acids. Looked up from germline, CDR1 is SGHAT and CDR2 is FQNNGV. Trimming shortened V by 4 bases and J by 2 bases, and 17 bases separated the two germline ends. The CDR3 reads CASSSSGGTVNYGYTF. Written as DNA, the CDR3 is TGTGCCAGCAGCTCTAGCGGAGGGACGGTAAACTATGGCTACACCTTC.

This clone was seen many times. V gene TRBV2 combines with J gene TRBJ2-7; D not resolved. The germline V gene encodes CDR1 SNHLY and CDR2 FYNNEI. This CDR3 spans 11 amino acids. V gave up 2 bases and J gave up 6 bases, with 5 bases separating them. In nucleotides, the CDR3 is TGTGCCAGCAGTGAAATGGGCGAGCAGTACTTC. It codes for CASSEMGEQYF.

This clone occurred a few times. J is TRBJ2-2 and V is TRBV7-2; 9 positions agree with TRBD2. This CDR3 is 16 amino acids long. In germline, CDR1 is SGHTA, CDR2 FQGNSA. The V segment lost 0 bases and the J segment 5 bases; nucleotides outside the gene matches: 4. The CDR3 sequence is CASSLAAGGLTGELFF. Here the CDR3 DNA reads TGTGCCAGCAGCTTAGCTGCGGGGGGGCTGACCGGGGAGCTGTTTTTT.

Relative to its sample, this clone is medium-sized. V usage is TRBV15 and J usage is TRBJ2-2, with D perhaps matching TRBD2 (6 bases). The CDR3 is 14 residues long. Trimming shortened V by 5 bases and J by 1 base, and 8 bases separated the two germline ends. In germline, CDR1 is LNHNV, CDR2 YYDKDF (reference sequence). CDR3 protein: CATSRDLNTGELFF. The CDR3 coding sequence is TGTGCCACCAGCCGGGACTTGAACACCGGGGAGCTGTTTTTT.